This T cell receptor (beta chain) emerged from a study of response to subunit inactivated influenza vaccine. The sample holds a few counts of this clonotype. From germline, CDR1 is LGHNA and CDR2 YSLEER. The CDR3 totals 15 residues. V lost 4 bases and J lost 6, with 16 bases in between. TCRdb passed the RT-PCR reads through MiXCR, listing each CDR3 protein once. Of more than 450,000 distinct CDR3 sequences listed, roughly 12% are singletons. The chain carries TRBV4-3 and TRBJ2-1; D possibly uses TRBD1 or TRBD2 (5 bases each). The source of this sequence is a man in his forties or fifties who received an inactivated influenza vaccine. This specimen consisted of PBMCs from blood, obtained on the day of vaccination. The CDR3 is CASSPLIARGNEQFF. The DNA of the CDR3 is TGCGCCAGCAGCCCCCTAATCGCGAGGGGCAATGAGCAGTTCTTC.